This T cell receptor (beta chain) was retrieved from a study of T cell responses to AZD1222 COVID-19 vaccine. The CDR3 loop spans 17 amino acids. Looked up from germline, CDR1 is LGHNA and CDR2 is YSLEER. V lost 2 bases, J lost 0 bases, and 4 bases stayed unmatched. Profiled with immunoSEQ multiplex PCR; TCRdb holds only in-frame clones, not every one. The data show 150,000 or so clones, and the top ten clones hold 2% to 2.5%. Sequenced sample: peripheral blood. The chain uses TRBV4-3 and TRBJ2-6, with 7 bases lining up with TRBD1. This TCR derives from an adult in good health. CDR3 sequence reads: CASSQPGQSSGANVLTF. CDR3 in DNA: TGCGCCAGCAGCCAACCGGGACAGAGCTCTGGGGCCAACGTCCTGACTTTC.